This TCR beta chain was obtained from a study of cytomegalovirus exposure and HLA in healthy donors. Study information: A data release that came early held some 79 million unique TCRs from HLA-typed donors. Notes on the study in general: A later analysis found most CMV-associated TCR beta chains apparently HLA-restricted. Among TCR beta chains, those listed as cytomegalovirus-associated numbered around 160.

Points on this clone: Antigen: not known.

PCR used 60 Vbeta primers and 13 Jbeta primers. The assay was immunoSEQ multiplex PCR, and TCRdb's table has in-frame clones only and misses some. In the table there are nearly 200,000 clones, about four fifths of which are singletons. The CDR3 runs 13 residues. V gave up 0 bases and J gave up 5 bases, with 5 bases separating them. CDR1 is SGHNT, CDR2 YENEEA, per germline. This rearrangement joins TRBV11-3 to TRBJ1-3; D not certain. The sequencing input was PBMCs. This receptor was identified in a male donor in good health and CMV-seropositive. CDR3 protein: CASSLDPRNTIYF. The CDR3 DNA follows: TGTGCCAGCAGCTTAGATCCAAGAAACACCATATATTTT.